A single T cell receptor beta chain is shown here with its context. What this receptor recognizes is not known. Nothing much larger sits one base from this clone, and base qualities are not available. The V end gives up 2 bases and the J end 6 bases, leaving 14 bases in the junction not matched to a gene. For CDR1 and CDR2, the germline V gene lists SGHRS and YFSETQ. Measured from the cysteine to the phenylalanine, the CDR3 is 17 residues long. The sequence is cut down to CDR3 DNA, 51 bases in frame from base 1. This sample was included in a study of technical replicates of blood from a few donors (dated by TCRdb to about 2017). Library preparation employed the immunoSEQ multiplex PCR assay. Not all clones reach the TCRdb copy of this immuneACCESS table, which keeps in-frame sequences only. Checked studies attribute under half of the gap to unresolved V genes and leave the rest unexplained. In this sample the table shows around 83,000 clones, about 90% of which occur a single time. The top ten clones comprise over 0.35% of the sample.

The origin of this receptor is a human donor in good health. Some clones in this sample may be carry-over from other donors' samples. The material sequenced was T cells isolated from PBMCs. The chain employs TRBV5-1 and TRBJ2-1, and TRBD2 matches 7 of the central bases. The sequence in DNA is TGCGCCAGCAGCTTAGTCATAGGCGGGAGAAATCCCAATGAGCAGTTCTTC. This yields the protein CASSLVIGGRNPNEQFF.